This TCR beta chain was sequenced for a study of control samples from healthy donors and cancer patients. The CDR3 extends over 14 amino acids. From germline, CDR1 is SNHLY and CDR2 FYNNEI. Trimming took off 5 bases at V and 14 bases at J, with 23 bases between the two ends. Data came from immunoSEQ multiplex PCR; TCRdb stores just in-frame clones and leaves some out. Of 150,000 to 200,000 clones in the sample, roughly 91% were seen once. The chain uses TRBV2 and TRBJ2-3, with D possibly called TRBD1 or TRBD2 (5 bases each). The material sequenced was blood. The source is a man between 18 and 35 years old in good health. CDR3 coding DNA: TGTGCCAGCAGTCAAGAAGGCACAGGACTCGGGCGGTATTTT. It encodes CASSQEGTGLGRYF.